This TCR beta chain comes out of a study of blood T cell repertoires in COVID-19. Study overall: Samples representing acute and convalescent COVID-19 were sourced from the United States, Italy and Spain. Sources were T cells, B-cell-depleted T cells, or PBMCs; the material itself was cDNA or gDNA.

Concerning this clone: Other DNA sequences in the same sample also yield this CDR3.

In the original workflow: Nucleated cell number was recorded as an estimate derived from reference gene primer amplification. Here immunoSEQ multiplex PCR was the method, and the copy in TCRdb shows in-frame clones only, minus some. The V and J calls and clone size were taken over from that table, and D and trimming were inferred from the DNA. The sample includes roughly 180,000 clones, approximately 87% of them seen just once. Germline V gene sequence: CDR1 MNHEY, CDR2 SVGAGI. The V gene lost 0 bases and the J gene lost 5 bases, with 8 bases spanning the gap. The CDR3 has 15 residues. Sequencing was done on a sample of peripheral blood. The sequence derives from a man aged 65-85 years with active or convalescent COVID-19. The chain has TRBV6-5 and TRBJ1-6; no firm D call. The CDR3 protein is CASSYSGRDNSPLHF. The CDR3, as DNA: TGTGCCAGCAGTTACTCGGGCAGAGATAATTCACCCCTCCACTTT.